The rows below give T cell receptor beta chains drawn from one sample of a study of blood T cell repertoires in COVID-19. Measured with immunoSEQ multiplex PCR; TCRdb has only the in-frame clones, and not every one. Here the sample spans under 250,000 clones, 92% being singletons. Specimen: peripheral blood. These receptors were collected from a man in his fifties or sixties with COVID-19, enrolled during active disease. Each CDR3 is given without its conserved first and last residue. Fields, in order: J gene, V gene, CDR3 protein.

TRBJ1-2,TRBV6-6,ASSSPPAGYT
TRBJ1-2,TRBV5-1,ASSQSQGAGYT
TRBJ2-7,TRBV7-2,ASSSRTSGISYEQY
TRBJ2-1,TRBV7-9,ASRGLAEPNNEQF
TRBJ2-7,TRBV28,ASSSILYEQY
TRBJ1-3,TRBV4-1,ASSQVRGEGNTIY
TRBJ1-6,TRBV9,ASSVGPPGNSPLH
TRBJ1-5,TRBV7-2,ASSSISGNQPQH
TRBJ2-6,TRBV5-4,ASSWTARTGANVLT
TRBJ1-1,TRBV3-1/TRBV3-2,ASSHRQGRTEAF
TRBJ1-2,TRBV6-5,ASSYSYLRTGKGYT
TRBJ1-5,TRBV6-5,ASSYTGNDQPQH
TRBJ1-2,TRBV2,ASSDTGDYGYT
TRBJ1-5,TRBV6-5,ASSADRRYQPQH
TRBJ2-3,TRBV4-3,ASSQEGASGSDTQY
TRBJ1-3,TRBV5-4,ASSLDPSSGNTIY
TRBJ2-2,TRBV5-5,ASRGRTGSNTGELF
TRBJ1-1,TRBV5-4,ASSSPGHNTEAF
TRBJ1-2,TRBV9,ASSVGQGQFYGYT
TRBJ2-3,TRBV4-3,ASSQGVAGGTDTQY
TRBJ2-1,TRBV7-8,ASSGSASSYNEQF
TRBJ2-5,TRBV9,ASSPYGLAGGNQETQY
TRBJ1-1,TRBV2,ASKSEALGTEAF
TRBJ1-2,TRBV6-6,ASRLGTDGYT
TRBJ1-2,TRBV7-8,ASSPPAGQNYGYT
TRBJ1-3,TRBV6-1,ASSDRVATGNTIY
TRBJ2-1,TRBV19,ASSTLGGLSYNEQF